The 5 T cell receptor beta chains listed next were all sequenced from one sample in a study of a mutant IDH1 vaccine in newly diagnosed glioma. Which antigens these TCRs recognize remains unknown. Indicated time point: week 23, last vaccination. The investigators gave 300 ug of mutant IDH1 20-mer peptide in each vaccine dose, together with topical imiquimod. Only in-frame clones appear in the TCRdb table, and some are missing; sequencing was by immunoSEQ multiplex PCR. The sample holds tens of thousands of clones; about 81% are singletons and the top ten take approximately 7.6%. This specimen consisted of PBMCs, obtained from a glioma patient whose treatment included an IDH1 peptide vaccine. Receptor source: a woman aged 40 to 50 with glioma. Some clones in this sample may be carry-over from other donors' samples.

The rearrangement joins TRBV10-2 to TRBJ1-5, with a weak D call TRBD1 (5 bases). This CDR3 contains 13 residues. The V end lost 7 bases, the J end lost 1 base, and 8 bases lay between the germline ends. Germline lookup yields CDR1 WSHSY and CDR2 SAAADI. The CDR3, as DNA: TGCGCCAGCATGAGGGACAGCAATCAGCCCCAGCATTTT. Protein: CASMRDSNQPQHF.

The chain combines TRBV6-1 with TRBJ1-2; weak D call: TRBD1 (6 bases). Trimming took 7 bases from V and 8 from J, leaving 17 bases between them. Germline loops: CDR1 MNHNS, CDR2 SASEGT. There are 13 residues in the CDR3. CDR3 bases: TGTGCCAGCACCCTATGGGGGGCGGGAGGCTACACCTTC. This translates into CASTLWGAGGYTF.

The chain has TRBV19 and TRBJ2-2, with D possibly TRBD2 on 5 matching bases. The CDR3 runs 16 residues. Per germline, CDR1 LNHDA and CDR2 SQIVND (reference sequence). V was clipped by 7 bases and J by 4 bases, with 19 bases between them. The CDR3 coding sequence is TGTGCCAGTAACCGTCCGGCAACTAGGGCCACCGGGGAGCTGTTTTTT. Translated, it gives CASNRPATRATGELFF.

The chain links TRBV18 to TRBJ1-1, with D perhaps TRBD1 (5 bases). Germline V gives CDR1 KGHSH, CDR2 LQKENI. CDR3 length equals 15 residues. Trimming stripped 4 bases from V and 1 base from J, with 13 bases between. CDR3 DNA sequence: TGTGCCAGCTCACTAGCGAGGGGACGGAACACTGAAGCTTTCTTT. It specifies CASSLARGRNTEAFF.

The V and J genes are TRBV7-6 and TRBJ1-4, with 8 bases identical to TRBD1. CDR1 SGHVS and CDR2 FNYEAQ come from the germline V gene. This CDR3 has 14 amino acids. Trimming cost V 6 bases and J 7 bases; bases outside gene matches: 7. CDR3 coding DNA: TGTGCCAGCAGTCGGACAGGGAGAAGTGAAAAACTGTTTTTT. Its translation: CASSRTGRSEKLFF.